The present T cell receptor beta chain was sequenced within a study of cytomegalovirus exposure and HLA in healthy donors. Study information: Most donors, roughly 82% of more than 300 genotyped, fell in the Caucasian-associated ancestry cluster.

The PCR ran on 60 Vbeta and 13 Jbeta primers. Produced via immunoSEQ multiplex PCR; TCRdb's table is partial and in-frame only. Of some 150,000 clones in the sample, around 82% were seen once. Germline V gene data show CDR1 as LNHDA and CDR2 as SQIVND (reference sequence). J lost 5 bases, V lost 3 bases, and 2 bases had no gene match. The CDR3 length is 14 residues. The rearrangement links TRBV19 to TRBJ2-7, with 12 nucleotides matching TRBD2. This TCR came from a man aged 40-50 years in good health and CMV-seropositive. The sample taken for sequencing was PBMCs. CDR3 sequence: CASSILAGGNEQYF. Here the CDR3 DNA reads TGTGCCAGTAGTATCCTAGCGGGAGGGAACGAGCAGTACTTC.